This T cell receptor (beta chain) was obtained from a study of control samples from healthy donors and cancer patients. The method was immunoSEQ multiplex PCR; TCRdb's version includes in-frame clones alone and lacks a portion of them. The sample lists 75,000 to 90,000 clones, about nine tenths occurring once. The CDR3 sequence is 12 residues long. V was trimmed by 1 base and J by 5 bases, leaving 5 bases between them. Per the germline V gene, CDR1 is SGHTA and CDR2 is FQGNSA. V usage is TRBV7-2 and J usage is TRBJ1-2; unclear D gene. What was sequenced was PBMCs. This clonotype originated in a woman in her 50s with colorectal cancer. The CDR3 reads CASSLVSYGYTF. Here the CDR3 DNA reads TGTGCCAGCAGCTTAGTTTCGTATGGCTACACCTTC.